One TCR beta chain is described in this entry. The antigen is undetermined. The data are from a study of T cell responses to AZD1222 COVID-19 vaccine. Regarding the study as a whole: Spike-specific TCRs gained breadth and depth after people received two AZD1222 doses. The reported proportion of spike-specific TCRs targeting unmutated variant regions was nearly half.

Sequencing was performed with immunoSEQ multiplex PCR; in TCRdb, only in-frame clones are kept and a portion is missing. Of some 130,000 clones in the sample, 92% were seen once. V gave up 9 bases and J gave up 4 bases; unmatched junction bases: 4. Germline V gene data show CDR1 as SGHVS and CDR2 as FQNEAQ. There are 12 residues in the CDR3. This TCR was sampled from an adult who received the AZD1222 COVID-19 vaccine. This sample comprised peripheral blood, obtained 28 days after the second AZD1222 dose. The chain uses TRBV7-8 and TRBJ2-3, with 7 bases identical to TRBD1. The CDR3 loop is CASSQGADTQYF. The CDR3 DNA follows: TGTGCCAGTAGCCAGGGGGCAGATACGCAGTATTTT.